The rows below give T cell receptor beta chains drawn from one sample of a study of breast tumors, draining lymph nodes, adjacent tissues. TCRdb reanalysed the multiplex PCR reads using MiXCR and keeps one entry per CDR3 protein. Of about 150,000 distinct CDR3 sequences detected, approximately 20% appear once; the ten largest clones hold 2.5% to 3%. What was sequenced was axillary lymph node tissue. These receptors all come from a female donor with breast cancer. Some clones in this sample may be carry-over from other donors' samples. CDR3s include the opening cysteine and the closing phenylalanine or tryptophan.

V gene	J gene	CDR3 protein
TRBV7-2	TRBJ2-5	CASSSPGKTQYF
TRBV6-1	TRBJ2-7	CASSTTGDYYEQYF
TRBV6-1	TRBJ2-1	CASSEIGTSGKSFYNEQFF
TRBV9	TRBJ2-3	CASSVGVGTDTQYF
TRBV19	TRBJ2-3	CASSLGQQITDTQYF
TRBV6-6	TRBJ1-3	CASKTSTGNTGNTIYF
TRBV19	TRBJ2-3	CASSIAAWGTDTQYF
TRBV7-3	TRBJ2-1	CASSLMGGQGRNEQFF
TRBV6-1	TRBJ2-5	CASSELLTGVRETQYF
TRBV12-3/TRBV12-4	TRBJ2-7	CASSLSGTGGEQYF
TRBV20-1	TRBJ2-3	CSARDLFADTQYF
TRBV5-1	TRBJ2-5	CASSLERLAGGREETQYF
TRBV2	TRBJ2-6	CASGGISGANVLTF
TRBV28	TRBJ1-5	CASSPGPRPQHF
TRBV6-1	TRBJ2-7	CASSEGGSKQYF
TRBV10-3	TRBJ1-6	CAISEKQVVSPLHF
TRBV28	TRBJ1-5	CASSFAGGGSNQPQHF
TRBV27	TRBJ2-2	CASSFGSGELFF
TRBV11-3	TRBJ2-5	CASSSGLDLETQYF
TRBV6-5	TRBJ1-1	CASSYRDNEAFF
TRBV19	TRBJ1-6	CASSASTLRTGDNSPLHF
TRBV5-4	TRBJ2-1	CASSGAGEQFF
TRBV6-2/TRBV6-3	TRBJ2-5	CASSYSRGLGTQYF